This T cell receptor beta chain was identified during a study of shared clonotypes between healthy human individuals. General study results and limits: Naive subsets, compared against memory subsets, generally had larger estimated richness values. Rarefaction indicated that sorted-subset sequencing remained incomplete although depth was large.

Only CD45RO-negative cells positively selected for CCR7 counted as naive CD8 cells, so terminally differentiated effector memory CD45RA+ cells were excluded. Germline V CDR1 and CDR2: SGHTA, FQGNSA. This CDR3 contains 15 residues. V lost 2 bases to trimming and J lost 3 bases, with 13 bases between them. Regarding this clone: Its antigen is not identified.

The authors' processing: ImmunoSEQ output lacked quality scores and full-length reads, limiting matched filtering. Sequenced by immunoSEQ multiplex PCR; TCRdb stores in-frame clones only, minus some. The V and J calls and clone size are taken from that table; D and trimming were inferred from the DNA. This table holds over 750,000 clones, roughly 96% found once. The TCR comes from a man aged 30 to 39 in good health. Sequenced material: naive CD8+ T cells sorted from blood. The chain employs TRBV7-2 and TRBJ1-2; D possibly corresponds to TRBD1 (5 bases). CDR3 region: CASSLSDRGDYGYTF. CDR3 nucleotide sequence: TGTGCCAGCAGCTTATCGGACCGGGGGGACTATGGCTACACCTTC.